This TCR beta chain was documented in a study of identical twins. This clonotype was seen a handful of times. What it recognizes is unknown. Unique molecular identifiers were in the cDNA, with template-switch universal primer binding. TCRdb recomputed calls from the 5' RACE reads with MiXCR, one row per CDR3 protein. Among more than 400,000 distinct CDR3 sequences, about 16% were seen once, and the ten largest hold 0.44%. Study-wide results and limits: With abundant cord blood beta clonotypes, insertions were fewer; memory repertoires showed no such pattern.

These same data were also listed under a study on yellow fever vaccine responses in identical twins.

Material for sequencing was CD4+ T cells sorted from blood. The TCR originated in a woman aged 18-29 years in good health.

CDR3 loop: CASTTEGSGNTIYF. CDR3 bases: TGTGCCAGCACCACCGAGGGCTCTGGAAACACCATATATTTT. This chain uses TRBV2 with TRBJ1-3; D call uncertain. Trimming removed 7 bases at V and 0 bases at J, with 10 bases between. Germline CDR1 reads SNHLY; CDR2 reads FYNNEI. The CDR3 is 14 amino acids.